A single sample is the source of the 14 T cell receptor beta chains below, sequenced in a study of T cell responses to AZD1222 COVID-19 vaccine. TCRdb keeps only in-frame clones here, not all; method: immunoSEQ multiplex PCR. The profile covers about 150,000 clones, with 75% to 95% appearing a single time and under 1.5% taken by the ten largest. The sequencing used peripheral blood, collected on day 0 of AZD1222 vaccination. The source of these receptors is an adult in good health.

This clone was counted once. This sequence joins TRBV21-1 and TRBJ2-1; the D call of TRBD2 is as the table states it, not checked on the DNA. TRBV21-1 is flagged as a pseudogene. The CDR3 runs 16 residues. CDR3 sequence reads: CASTTYYQSSYNEQFF. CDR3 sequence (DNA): TGTGCCAGCACCACTTACTACCAGAGCTCCTACAATGAGCAGTTCTTC.

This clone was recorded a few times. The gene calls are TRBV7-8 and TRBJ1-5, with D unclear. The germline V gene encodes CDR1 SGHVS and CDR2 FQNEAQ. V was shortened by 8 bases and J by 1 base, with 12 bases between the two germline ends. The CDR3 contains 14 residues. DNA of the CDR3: TGTGCCAGCCGTAGGACTTGGAGCAATCAGCCCCAGCATTTT. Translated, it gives CASRRTWSNQPQHF.

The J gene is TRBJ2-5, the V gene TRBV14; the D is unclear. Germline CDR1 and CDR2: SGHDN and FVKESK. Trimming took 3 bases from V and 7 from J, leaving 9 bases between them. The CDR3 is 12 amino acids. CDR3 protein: CASSQGYGTQYF. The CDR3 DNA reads TGTGCCAGCAGCCAGGGGTATGGGACCCAGTACTTC.

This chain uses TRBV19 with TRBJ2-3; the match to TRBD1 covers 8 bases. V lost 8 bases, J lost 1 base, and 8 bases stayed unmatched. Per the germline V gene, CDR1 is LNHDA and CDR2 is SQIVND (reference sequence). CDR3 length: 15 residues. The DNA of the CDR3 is TGTGCCAGTCGGGACAGGCCAGACCGCACAGATACGCAGTATTTT. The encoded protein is CASRDRPDRTDTQYF.

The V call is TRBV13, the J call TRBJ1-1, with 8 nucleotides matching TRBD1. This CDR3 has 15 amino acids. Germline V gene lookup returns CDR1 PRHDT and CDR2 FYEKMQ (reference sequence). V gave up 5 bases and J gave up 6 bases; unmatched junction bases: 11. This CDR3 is CASSLGTGGIAEAFF. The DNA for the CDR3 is TGTGCCAGCAGCCTGGGGACAGGAGGGATCGCTGAAGCTTTCTTT.

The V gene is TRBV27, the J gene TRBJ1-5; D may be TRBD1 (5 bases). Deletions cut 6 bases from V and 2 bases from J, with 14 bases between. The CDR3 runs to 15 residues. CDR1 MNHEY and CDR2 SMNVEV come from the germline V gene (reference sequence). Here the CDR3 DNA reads TGTGCCAGCAGGCTCAGGGTCGTGGGCAATCAGCCCCAGCATTTT. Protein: CASRLRVVGNQPQHF.

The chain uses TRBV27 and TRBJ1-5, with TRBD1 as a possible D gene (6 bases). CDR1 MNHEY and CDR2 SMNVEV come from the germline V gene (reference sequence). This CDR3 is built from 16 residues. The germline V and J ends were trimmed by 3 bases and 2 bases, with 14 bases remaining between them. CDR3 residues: CASSLWGARGNQPQHF. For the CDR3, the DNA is TGTGCCAGCAGTTTGTGGGGGGCGCGGGGCAATCAGCCCCAGCATTTT.

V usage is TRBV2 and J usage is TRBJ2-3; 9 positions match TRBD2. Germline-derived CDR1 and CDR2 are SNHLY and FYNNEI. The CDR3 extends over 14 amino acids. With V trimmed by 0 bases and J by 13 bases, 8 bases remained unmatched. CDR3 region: CASSEALPSGEKYF. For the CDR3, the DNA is TGTGCCAGCAGTGAAGCGCTTCCTAGCGGGGAGAAGTATTTT.

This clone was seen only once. The CDR3 here is CASSPEGPSAYNEQFF. The CDR3 DNA reads as TGTGCCAGCAGCCCAGAAGGTCCCAGCGCCTACAATGAGCAGTTCTTC. The chain joins TRBV11-1 to TRBJ2-1; no firm D call. The germline V gene encodes CDR1 SGHAT and CDR2 FQDESV (reference sequence). CDR3 length: 16 residues. The V and J ends lost 5 bases and 2 bases respectively, with 16 bases between them.

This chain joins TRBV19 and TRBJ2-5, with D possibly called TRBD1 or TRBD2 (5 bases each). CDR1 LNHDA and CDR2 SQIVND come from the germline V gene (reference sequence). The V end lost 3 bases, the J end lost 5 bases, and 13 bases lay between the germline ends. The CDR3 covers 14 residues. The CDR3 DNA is TGTGCCAGTAGTATGGGACGAGAGGTGGAGACCCAGTACTTC. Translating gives CASSMGREVETQYF.

CDR3 bases: TGTGCCAGTAGTATGGGTTTAGGGGCTTCCTTCTTGGAGACCCAGTACTTC. Protein product: CASSMGLGASFLETQYF. This chain connects TRBV19 to TRBJ2-5; tentatively, D is TRBD1 (5 bases). Germline V gives CDR1 LNHDA, CDR2 SQIVND (reference sequence). Trimming cost V 3 bases and J 5 bases, with 22 bases left between them. This CDR3 spans 17 amino acids.

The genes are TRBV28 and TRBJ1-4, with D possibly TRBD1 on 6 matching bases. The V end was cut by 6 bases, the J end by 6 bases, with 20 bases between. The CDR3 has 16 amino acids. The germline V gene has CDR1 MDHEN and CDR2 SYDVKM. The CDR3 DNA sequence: TGTGCCAGCAGGTCTTTTACAGGGCTCAAAGATGAAAAACTGTTTTTT. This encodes CASRSFTGLKDEKLFF. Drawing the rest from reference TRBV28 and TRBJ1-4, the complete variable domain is DVKVTQSSRYLVKRTGEKVFLECVQDMDHENMFWYRQDPGLGLRLIYFSYDVKMKEKGDIPEGYSVSREKKERFSLILESASTNQTSMYLCASRSFTGLKDEKLFFGSGTQLSVL.

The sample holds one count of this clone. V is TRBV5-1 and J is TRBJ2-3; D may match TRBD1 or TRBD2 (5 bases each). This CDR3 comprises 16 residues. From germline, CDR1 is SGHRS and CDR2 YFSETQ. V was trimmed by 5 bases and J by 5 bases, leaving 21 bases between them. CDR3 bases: TGCGCCAGCAGTCCCGGGGCGGGCCCAAATCGAGATACGCAGTATTTT. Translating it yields CASSPGAGPNRDTQYF.

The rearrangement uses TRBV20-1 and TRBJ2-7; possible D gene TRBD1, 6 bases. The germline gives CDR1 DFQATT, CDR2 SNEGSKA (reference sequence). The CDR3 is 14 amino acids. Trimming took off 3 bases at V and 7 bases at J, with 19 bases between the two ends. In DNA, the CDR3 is TGCAGTGCTAGTTTTGGACTCAGGGGTTCGGAGCAGTACTTC. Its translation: CSASFGLRGSEQYF.